Listed below are T cell receptor beta chains from one sample, sequenced in a study of response to subunit inactivated influenza vaccine. Using its own MiXCR run on the RT-PCR reads, TCRdb lists one record per CDR3 protein. The table includes 650,000 or so distinct CDR3 sequences, about 15% detected once. This material consisted of PBMCs from blood, taken roughly 15 days before vaccination. The receptors come from a man aged 50 to 59 who received an inactivated influenza vaccine. Each CDR3 is given with its conserved first and last residue. A D gene is named only where the DNA matches it firmly. Clone size, where shown, is once, few, many, or a class for clones that have expanded.

j_call d_call clone_size v_call cdr3_nt cdr3_aa
TRBJ1-6 - - TRBV6-5 TGTGCCAGCAGTTACTCGCCACCGAGCTCCTATAATTCACCCCTCCACTTT CASSYSPPSSYNSPLHF
TRBJ2-1 TRBD2 - TRBV6-5 TGTGCCAGCAGTTACACCTATCTAGCGGGAGGGCCGGGTGAGCAGTTCTTC CASSYTYLAGGPGEQFF
TRBJ2-1 TRBD2 - TRBV29-1 TGCAGCGTTGTAGGAGCGGGAGTGGTGGATGAGCAGTTCTTC CSVVGAGVVDEQFF
TRBJ2-1 TRBD2 - TRBV30 TGTGCCTGGAGTGGGGCTAGCGGCTACAATGAGCAGTTCTTC CAWSGASGYNEQFF
TRBJ1-2 - many TRBV6-4 TGTGCCACAATGGGCAGGGTTGAGGGCTACACCTTC CATMGRVEGYTF
TRBJ2-1 - many TRBV20-1 TGCAGTGCTAGAGACCGTGCCTACGATGAGCAGTTCTTC CSARDRAYDEQFF
TRBJ2-3 TRBD2 few TRBV3-1 TGTGCCAGCAGCCAAGTTAGCGGGGGGGTCACAGATACGCAGTATTTT CASSQVSGGVTDTQYF
TRBJ2-2 TRBD1 many TRBV5-1 TGCGCCAGCAGCTCAACCGGGACAGGGAGGAACGGGGAGCTGTTTTTT CASSSTGTGRNGELFF
TRBJ2-1 TRBD1 - TRBV28 TGTGCCAGCAGTTTATCGGGACAGGGGGCGCGGAATGAGCAGTTCTTC CASSLSGQGARNEQFF
TRBJ2-2 - many TRBV29-1 TGCAGCGTCGTTGATTGGGAGTCCGGGGAGCTGTTTTTT CSVVDWESGELFF
TRBJ1-2 - few TRBV6-1 TGTGCCAGCAGTGAAACCGACAGGTCTAACTATGGCTACACCTTC CASSETDRSNYGYTF
TRBJ2-7 TRBD1 - TRBV11-2 TGTGCCAGCAGCTTATCGGACAGGGCGACCTACGAGCAGTACTTC CASSLSDRATYEQYF
TRBJ2-2 TRBD1 - TRBV15 TGTGCCACCAGCAACCCCGGACAGGGGGCGATGGAGCTGTTTTTT CATSNPGQGAMELFF
TRBJ1-6 - - TRBV27 TGTGCCAGCAGTCACAGGAGCTCCTATAATTCACCCCTCCACTTT CASSHRSSYNSPLHF
TRBJ1-2 TRBD1 - TRBV3-1 TGTGCCATCAGCCACTACAGGGGAAACTATGGCTACACCTTC CAISHYRGNYGYTF
TRBJ2-1 TRBD2 - TRBV12-3/TRBV12-4 TGTGCCAGCAGTTTTCGTAGCGGGGGGCTTCACAATGAGCAGTTCTTC CASSFRSGGLHNEQFF
TRBJ2-5 - few TRBV7-2 TGTGCCAGCAGCGCCATAGTAGAGACCCAGTACTTC CASSAIVETQYF
TRBJ2-1 TRBD2 few TRBV2 TGTGCCAGCAGCCCCTGGACTAGCGGGGGCGGTAATGAGCAGTTCTTC CASSPWTSGGGNEQFF